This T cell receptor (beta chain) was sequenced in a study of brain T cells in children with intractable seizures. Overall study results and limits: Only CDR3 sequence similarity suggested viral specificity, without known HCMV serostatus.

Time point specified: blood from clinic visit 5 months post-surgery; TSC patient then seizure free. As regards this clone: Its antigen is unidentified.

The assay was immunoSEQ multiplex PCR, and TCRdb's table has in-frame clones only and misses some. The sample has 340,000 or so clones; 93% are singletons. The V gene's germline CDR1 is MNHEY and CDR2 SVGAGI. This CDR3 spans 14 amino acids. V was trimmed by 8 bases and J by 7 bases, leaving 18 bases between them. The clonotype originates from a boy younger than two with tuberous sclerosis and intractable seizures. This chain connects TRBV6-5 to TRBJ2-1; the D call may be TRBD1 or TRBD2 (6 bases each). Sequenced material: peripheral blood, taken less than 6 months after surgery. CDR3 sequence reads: CASAGLLGGNEQFF. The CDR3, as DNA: TGTGCCAGCGCTGGACTCTTAGGGGGGAATGAGCAGTTCTTC.